This T cell receptor beta chain was recovered during a study of T cells expressing NK-cell markers. Across the study: Repertoires of TCR beta were obtained from T cells sorted as CD3+CD56+NKG2C+, CD3+CD56+NKG2C- and CD3+CD56-NKG2C+. The study's findings and limits: No clear determination of HCMV specificity was made for expanded NKG2C+ T cell clones. These same clonotypes (in a few donors) also led the CD3+CD56-NKG2C+ fraction.

TCRdb reprocessed the 5' RACE reads and keeps a single row for each CDR3 protein, giving no DNA. The table for this sample gives 400,000 to 500,000 distinct CDR3 sequences. The CDR3 runs to 13 residues. As for this clonotype: As yet, its antigen is unknown.

The specimen sequenced was blood T cells: a sorted CD56 or NKG2C T cell subset, CD4+ or CD8+ T cells, or bulk PBMC T cells (not recorded which). The receptor was isolated from a woman between 18 and 70 years old in good health. V and J are TRBV12-3 or TRBV12-4 and TRBJ1-2. The chain's CDR3 is CASSFGSTYGYTF.